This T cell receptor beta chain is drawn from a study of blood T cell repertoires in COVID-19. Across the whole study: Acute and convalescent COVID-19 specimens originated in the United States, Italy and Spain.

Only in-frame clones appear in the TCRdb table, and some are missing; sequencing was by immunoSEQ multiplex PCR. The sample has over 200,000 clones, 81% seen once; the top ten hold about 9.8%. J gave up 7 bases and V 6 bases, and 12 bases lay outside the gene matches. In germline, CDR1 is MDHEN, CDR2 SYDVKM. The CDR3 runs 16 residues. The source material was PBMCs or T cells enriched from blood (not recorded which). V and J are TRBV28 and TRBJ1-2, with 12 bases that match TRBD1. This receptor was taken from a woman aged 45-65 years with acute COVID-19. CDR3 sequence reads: CASSLLPGQGAGGYTF. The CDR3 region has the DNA TGTGCCAGCAGCTTACTACCGGGACAGGGGGCGGGTGGCTACACCTTC.